This TCR beta chain was identified during a study of blood T cell repertoires in COVID-19. Study at large: Sites in the United States, Italy and Spain provided acute and convalescent COVID-19 samples. PBMCs, B-cell-depleted T cells, or T cells were the source of the cDNA or gDNA that made up the material.

The CDR3 length is 14 residues. V was clipped by 5 bases and J by 3 bases, with 11 bases between them. Germline CDR1 reads MNHEY; CDR2 reads SMNVEV (reference sequence). TCRdb keeps only in-frame clones here, not all; method: immunoSEQ multiplex PCR. Here the sample spans roughly 520,000 clones, approximately 87% being singletons. Study members were between roughly 18 and 90 years old and lived in 24 US regions. Recovered status applied to Cohort 3 donors who had two consecutive negative PCRs. It also applied to those with clearance or with symptom resolution. The chain carries TRBV27 and TRBJ1-5, with D unclear. The source is a woman aged 40 to 49 who had recovered from COVID-19. The material sequenced was PBMCs or T cells enriched from blood (not recorded which). CDR3 in DNA: TGTGCCAGCAGTCTGTCAGACTCCAATCAGCCCCAGCATTTT. Its protein is CASSLSDSNQPQHF.